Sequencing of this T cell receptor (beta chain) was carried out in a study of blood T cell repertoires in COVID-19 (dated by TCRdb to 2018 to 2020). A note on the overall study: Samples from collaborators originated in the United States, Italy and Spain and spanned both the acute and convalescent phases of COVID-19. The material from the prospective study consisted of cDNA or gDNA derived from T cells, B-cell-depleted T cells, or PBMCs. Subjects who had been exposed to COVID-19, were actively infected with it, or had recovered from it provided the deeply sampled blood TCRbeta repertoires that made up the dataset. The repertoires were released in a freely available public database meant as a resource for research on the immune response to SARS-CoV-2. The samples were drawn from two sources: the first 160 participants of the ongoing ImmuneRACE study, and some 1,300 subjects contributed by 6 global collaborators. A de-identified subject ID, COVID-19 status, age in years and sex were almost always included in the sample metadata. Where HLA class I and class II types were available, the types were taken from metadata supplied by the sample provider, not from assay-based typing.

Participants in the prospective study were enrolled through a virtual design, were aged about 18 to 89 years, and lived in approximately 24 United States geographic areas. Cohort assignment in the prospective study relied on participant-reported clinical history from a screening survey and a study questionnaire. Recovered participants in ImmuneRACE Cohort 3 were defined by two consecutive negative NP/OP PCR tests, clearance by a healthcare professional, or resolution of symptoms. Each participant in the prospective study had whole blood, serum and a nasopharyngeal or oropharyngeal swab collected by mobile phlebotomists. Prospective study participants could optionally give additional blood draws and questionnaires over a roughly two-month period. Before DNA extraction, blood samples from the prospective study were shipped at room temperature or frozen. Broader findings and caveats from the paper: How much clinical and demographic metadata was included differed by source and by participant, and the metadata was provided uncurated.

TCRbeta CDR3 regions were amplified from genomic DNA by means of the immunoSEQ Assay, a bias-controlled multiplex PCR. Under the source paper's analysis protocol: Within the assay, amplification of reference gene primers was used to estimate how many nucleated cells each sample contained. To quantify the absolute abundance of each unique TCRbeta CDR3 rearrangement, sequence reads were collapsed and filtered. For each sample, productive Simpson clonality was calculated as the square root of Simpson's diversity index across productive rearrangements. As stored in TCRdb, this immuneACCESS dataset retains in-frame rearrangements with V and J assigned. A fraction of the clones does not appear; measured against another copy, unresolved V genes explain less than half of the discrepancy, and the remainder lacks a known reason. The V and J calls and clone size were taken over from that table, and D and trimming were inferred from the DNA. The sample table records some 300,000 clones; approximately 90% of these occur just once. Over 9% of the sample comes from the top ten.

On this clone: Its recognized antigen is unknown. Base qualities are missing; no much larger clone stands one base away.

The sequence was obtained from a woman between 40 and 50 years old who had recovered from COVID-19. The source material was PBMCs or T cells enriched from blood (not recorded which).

The DNA is TGTGCCAGTAGTATAGAAGGGCGGGGACTTGGTACGCAGTATTTT. It specifies CASSIEGRGLGTQYF. The chain joins TRBV19 to TRBJ2-3; a tentative D call is TRBD2 (6 bases match). The germline V gene (reference sequence) specifies LNHDA as CDR1 and SQIVND as CDR2. The CDR3 numbers 15 residues from cysteine through phenylalanine. This entry keeps only the CDR3 DNA: 45 bases, framed from base 1. The junction carries 15 bases between V and J, which are trimmed by 0 bases and 8 bases respectively.